These 32 T cell receptor beta chains share one sample of origin, sequenced in a study of T cell responses to AZD1222 COVID-19 vaccine. The repertoire was sequenced with immunoSEQ multiplex PCR; TCRdb's copy has only in-frame clones and lacks some. This table holds nearly 200,000 clones, approximately 95% found once. The specimen was peripheral blood, collected 28 days after the second AZD1222 dose. These receptors were collected from an adult who received the AZD1222 COVID-19 vaccine.

The genes are TRBV7-2 and TRBJ1-4; TRBD1 matches 8 bases. The CDR3 contains 14 residues. CDR1 and CDR2 (germline): SGHTA, FQGNSA. J gave up 8 bases and V 3 bases, and 5 bases lay outside the gene matches. The CDR3, as DNA: TGTGCCAGCAGCTTGTCCAGGGGGCGGGAAAAACTGTTTTTT. Protein: CASSLSRGREKLFF.

V usage is TRBV2 and J usage is TRBJ1-5; D is undetermined. The length of the CDR3 is 14 residues. The V end was cut by 5 bases, the J end by 5 bases, with 13 bases between. Germline loops: CDR1 SNHLY, CDR2 FYNNEI. The CDR3 is CASSSLSMDQPQHF. The CDR3 coding sequence is TGTGCCAGCAGTTCCCTCTCAATGGATCAGCCCCAGCATTTT.

The genes are TRBV29-1 and TRBJ1-2; D possibly corresponds to TRBD1 (5 bases). The CDR3 has 13 residues. Germline CDR1 and CDR2: SQVTM and ANQGSEA. Trimming cost V 2 bases and J 8 bases, with 15 bases left between them. CDR3 sequence reads: CSVEWSTGLGYTF. The CDR3 coding sequence is TGCAGCGTTGAATGGTCTACAGGCTTAGGCTACACCTTC.

The chain has TRBV6-6 and TRBJ1-5; a possible D gene is TRBD1 (5 bases). Germline CDR1 reads MNHNY; CDR2 reads SVGAGI (reference sequence). This CDR3 has 15 amino acids. V dropped 5 bases and J dropped 5 bases, with 16 bases sitting between them. CDR3 amino acids: CASSSSGNSHQPQHF. CDR3 DNA: TGTGCCAGCAGTAGCTCAGGGAACTCCCATCAGCCCCAGCATTTT.

V is TRBV5-1 and J is TRBJ1-4; D is unresolved. This CDR3 comprises 14 residues. CDR1 is SGHRS, CDR2 YFSETQ, per germline. Trimming shortened V by 0 bases and J by 8 bases, and 11 bases separated the two germline ends. The chain's CDR3 is CASSLVPEREKLFF. The CDR3 region has the DNA TGCGCCAGCAGCTTGGTCCCGGAGAGGGAAAAACTGTTTTTT.

The chain uses TRBV5-4 and TRBJ1-1; 8 bases are shared with TRBD1. The CDR3 runs to 14 residues. The V segment lost 4 bases and the J segment 3 bases; nucleotides outside the gene matches: 5. CDR1 and CDR2 from the germline V gene are SGHNT and YYREEE (reference sequence). The CDR3: CASSKGQGDTEAFF. Written as DNA, the CDR3 is TGTGCCAGCAGCAAAGGACAGGGAGACACTGAAGCTTTCTTT.

V usage is TRBV12-3 or TRBV12-4 and J usage is TRBJ1-2; D is unclear. V lost 7 bases and J 4 bases, leaving 10 bases between the germline ends. There are 12 residues in the CDR3. The CDR3 DNA is TGTGCCAGCACCCTAGCCGGCTATGGCTACACCTTC. Protein sequence: CASTLAGYGYTF.

The V and J genes are TRBV18 and TRBJ1-6; D perhaps matches TRBD1 (6 bases). The germline gives CDR1 KGHSH, CDR2 LQKENI. Between the trimmed V and J ends, which lost 2 bases and 5 bases, there was a span of 7 bases. This CDR3 has 14 residues. CDR3 region: CASSPAGDNSPLHF. The CDR3, as DNA: TGTGCCAGCTCACCAGCAGGGGATAATTCACCCCTCCACTTT.

This chain joins TRBV28 and TRBJ1-5; TRBD1 is a possible D gene (6 bases). CDR1 is MDHEN and CDR2 is SYDVKM in the germline V gene. This CDR3 is built from 16 residues. V lost 5 bases to trimming and J lost 4 bases, with 18 bases between them. The CDR3 DNA reads TGTGCCAGCAGTCGGCCGATTGGGACACCTAATCAGCCCCAGCATTTT. Translation: CASSRPIGTPNQPQHF.

J is TRBJ1-5 and V is TRBV7-9; D remains ambiguous. CDR3 length equals 12 residues. V gave up 6 bases and J gave up 3 bases, with 6 bases separating them. The V gene's germline CDR1 is SEHNR and CDR2 FQNEAQ (reference sequence). CDR3 in DNA: TGTGCCAGCAGTGACCTCAATCAGCCCCAGCATTTT. This gives the protein CASSDLNQPQHF. Variable domain in full (rest from reference TRBV7-9 and TRBJ1-5): DTGVSQNPRHKITKRGQNVTFRCDPISEHNRLYWYRQTLGQGPEFLTYFQNEAQLEKSRLLSDRFSAERPKGSFSTLEIQRTEQGDSAMYLCASSDLNQPQHFGDGTRLSIL.

The chain has TRBV15 and TRBJ2-7; D is perhaps TRBD1 (6 bases). The germline V gene has CDR1 LNHNV and CDR2 YYDKDF (reference sequence). This CDR3 comprises 15 residues. Trimming took off 1 base at V and 4 bases at J, with 14 bases between the two ends. The CDR3 is CATSRGQVELYEQYF. The CDR3 DNA follows: TGTGCCACCAGCAGAGGACAGGTAGAGTTATACGAGCAGTACTTC.

The chain uses TRBV28 and TRBJ2-5; the D call may be TRBD1 or TRBD2 (6 bases each). V was cut by 5 bases and J by 1 base, with 11 bases left in between. The CDR3 sequence is 14 residues long. From germline, CDR1 is MDHEN and CDR2 SYDVKM. The CDR3 sequence: CASSKGGTQETQYF. For the CDR3, the DNA is TGTGCCAGCAGTAAGGGGGGTACCCAAGAGACCCAGTACTTC.

This clone was seen only once. The chain is built from TRBV12-3 or TRBV12-4 and TRBJ2-7, with D perhaps matching TRBD2 (5 bases). V was trimmed by 5 bases and J by 3 bases, leaving 11 bases between them. This CDR3 spans 13 amino acids. This CDR3 reads CASSQDEGYEQYF. DNA for the CDR3: TGTGCCAGCAGTCAGGACGAGGGCTACGAGCAGTACTTC.

The rearrangement uses TRBV19 and TRBJ1-5; D gene unclear. Germline values: CDR1 LNHDA, CDR2 SQIVND (reference sequence). The ends were cut back, 3 bases at V and 4 bases at J, with 4 bases in the middle. The CDR3 loop spans 12 amino acids. The CDR3 loop reads CASSIVNQPQHF. CDR3 sequence (DNA): TGTGCCAGTAGTATTGTTAATCAGCCCCAGCATTTT.

The CDR3 DNA reads as TGTGCCATCTCTACTAGCGGGGGGGCAGAGACCCAGTACTTC. Amino acids: CAISTSGGAETQYF. The chain employs TRBV2 and TRBJ2-5; TRBD2 aligns across 13 bases. This CDR3 is 14 amino acids long. Germline loops: CDR1 SNHLY, CDR2 FYNNEI. V was clipped by 10 bases and J by 4 bases; unmatched bases: 6.

This clone was observed a handful of times. The chain recombines TRBV19 with TRBJ1-1, with 9 nucleotides matching TRBD1. V gave up 5 bases and J gave up 6 bases; unmatched junction bases: 4. Germline V lookup: CDR1 LNHDA, CDR2 SQIVND (reference sequence). There are 13 residues in the CDR3. This CDR3 reads CASSVRTGAEAFF. CDR3 bases: TGTGCCAGTAGTGTCCGGACAGGGGCTGAAGCTTTCTTT.

The genes are TRBV6-5 and TRBJ2-7, with 8 bases aligning to TRBD1. The CDR3 sequence is 15 residues long. V lost 6 bases to trimming and J lost 0 bases; unmatched junction nucleotides: 7. From germline, CDR1 is MNHEY and CDR2 SVGAGI. The CDR3 spells CASRAGTGGSYEQYF. Written as DNA, the CDR3 is TGTGCCAGCAGGGCTGGAACAGGGGGCTCCTACGAGCAGTACTTC.

CDR3 residues: CASGLSQGANEKLFF. DNA of the CDR3: TGTGCTAGTGGTTTGAGTCAGGGAGCAAATGAAAAACTGTTTTTT. V usage is TRBV12-5 and J usage is TRBJ1-4, with TRBD1 as a possible D gene (5 bases). Germline V gene sequence: CDR1 LGHNT, CDR2 FRNRAP. The CDR3 length is 15 residues. Trimming stripped 2 bases from V and 5 bases from J, with 12 bases between.

V usage is TRBV5-1 and J usage is TRBJ1-4; 7 bases align to TRBD1. Unmatched junction bases numbered 1, after V lost 4 bases and J lost 1 base. This CDR3 is built from 14 residues. Per the germline V gene, CDR1 is SGHRS and CDR2 is YFSETQ. Here the CDR3 reads CASSAGGTNEKLFF. The CDR3 DNA is TGCGCCAGCAGCGCAGGGGGAACTAATGAAAAACTGTTTTTT.

The chain carries TRBV2 and TRBJ1-5, with D maybe TRBD1 (6 bases). V dropped 8 bases and J dropped 7 bases, with 12 bases sitting between them. Per germline, CDR1 SNHLY and CDR2 FYNNEI. This CDR3 is 12 amino acids long. CDR3 region: CASDRLGQPQHF. In DNA form, the CDR3 reads TGTGCCAGCGACAGGCTGGGACAGCCCCAGCATTTT.

The chain carries TRBV7-9 and TRBJ1-4; tentatively, D is TRBD1 (5 bases). The CDR3 runs 18 residues. Germline-derived CDR1 and CDR2 are SEHNR and FQNEAQ (reference sequence). The V gene lost 5 bases and the J gene lost 7 bases, with 26 bases spanning the gap. CDR3 protein: CASSPAGQSDGPGEKLFF. CDR3 coding DNA: TGTGCCAGCAGCCCCGCAGGGCAGTCCGACGGGCCTGGTGAAAAACTGTTTTTT.

The V gene is TRBV18, the J gene TRBJ1-2; D remains unclear. The CDR3 extends over 16 amino acids. The germline V gene has CDR1 KGHSH and CDR2 LQKENI. V lost 0 bases to trimming and J lost 2 bases, with 13 bases between them. CDR3 region: CASSPPSKGPNYGYTF. The CDR3 DNA follows: TGTGCCAGCTCACCACCGTCGAAAGGGCCAAACTATGGCTACACCTTC.

The chain links TRBV29-1 to TRBJ2-4; 7 bases fit TRBD2. With 7 bases clipped from V and 9 bases from J, the junction kept 6 bases outside the gene matches. CDR1 and CDR2 from the germline V gene are SQVTM and ANQGSEA. The CDR3 is 11 residues long. In DNA form, the CDR3 reads TGCAGCGCCAACACGGGGGGCATTCAGTACTTC. It specifies CSANTGGIQYF.

The rearrangement uses TRBV2 and TRBJ1-4; D remains unclear. Germline CDR1 SNHLY, CDR2 FYNNEI. Between the trimmed V and J ends, which lost 5 bases and 0 bases, there was a span of 7 bases. This CDR3 comprises 14 residues. The CDR3 protein is CASSLLSTNEKLFF. The CDR3 DNA follows: TGTGCCAGCAGTCTTCTGTCAACTAATGAAAAACTGTTTTTT.

The chain couples TRBV7-2 to TRBJ1-2; 9 bases are shared with TRBD1. The CDR3 loop spans 15 amino acids. Germline V gives CDR1 SGHTA, CDR2 FQGNSA. Germline trimming cut 2 bases from V and 7 bases from J; bases unmatched to any gene: 8. The DNA for the CDR3 is TGTGCCAGCAGCTTATACAGGGGGCGAGAGAGTGGCTACACCTTC. Translation: CASSLYRGRESGYTF.

The chain employs TRBV12-3 or TRBV12-4 and TRBJ1-4, with D perhaps matching TRBD1 (5 bases). Trimming took 8 bases from V and 13 from J, leaving 17 bases between them. The length of the CDR3 is 12 residues. The CDR3 nucleotides read TGTGCCAGCGGACCGGGGCAGACCGGACTGTTTTTT. Protein product: CASGPGQTGLFF.

CDR3 nucleotide sequence: TGCGCCAGCAGCCAAGATGGCAGCAGCAGGCGAGGAAACACCATATATTTT. It encodes CASSQDGSSRRGNTIYF. The V call is TRBV4-1, the J call TRBJ1-3; D gene ambiguous. Germline V CDR1 and CDR2: MGHRA, YSYEKL. The CDR3 covers 17 residues. The ends were cut back, 0 bases at V and 4 bases at J, with 16 bases in the middle.

This chain links TRBV5-8 with TRBJ1-5; TRBD1 matches 9 bases. Germline CDR1 SGHTS, CDR2 YDEGEE. With V trimmed by 9 bases and J by 6 bases, 7 bases remained unmatched. The CDR3 covers 13 residues. DNA for the CDR3: TGTGCCACCTCGGGACAGGGTGGTCAGCCCCAGCATTTT. It yields the protein CATSGQGGQPQHF.

This clone was observed once. The V call is TRBV12-3 or TRBV12-4, the J call TRBJ1-1; 8 bases fit TRBD1. The CDR3 has 13 residues. Germline trimming cut 5 bases from V and 6 bases from J; bases unmatched to any gene: 5. The CDR3, as DNA: TGTGCCAGCAGTCCCCAGGGGGCGTCTGAAGCTTTCTTT. Protein sequence: CASSPQGASEAFF.

This rearrangement joins TRBV6-5 to TRBJ1-6; D gene unclear. Trimming pared 2 bases from V and 11 bases from J, leaving 19 bases between. Germline-derived CDR1 and CDR2 are MNHEY and SVGAGI. The CDR3 length is 16 residues. CDR3 coding DNA: TGTGCCAGCAGTTACACCCGAGGGTTTCCTGTTGCACCCCTCCACTTT. The encoded protein is CASSYTRGFPVAPLHF.

This chain connects TRBV27 to TRBJ2-5; tentatively, D is TRBD1 (5 bases). Germline assignment: CDR1 MNHEY and CDR2 SMNVEV (reference sequence). The CDR3 sequence is 13 residues long. V lost 4 bases to trimming and J lost 5 bases, with 11 bases between them. The CDR3 reads CASSYRGSETQYF. CDR3 in DNA: TGTGCCAGCAGTTATAGGGGCTCGGAGACCCAGTACTTC.

This clone was recorded a few times. CDR3 loop: CASSQAVGEQFF. The CDR3 region has the DNA TGTGCCAGCAGCCAAGCGGTTGGTGAGCAGTTCTTC. The chain joins TRBV3-1 (or the pseudogene TRBV3-2) to TRBJ2-1, with D hard to call. The CDR3 is 12 residues long. Looked up from germline, CDR1 is LGHDT and CDR2 is YNNKEL (reference sequence). Between the trimmed V and J ends, which lost 1 base and 9 bases, there was a span of 7 bases.